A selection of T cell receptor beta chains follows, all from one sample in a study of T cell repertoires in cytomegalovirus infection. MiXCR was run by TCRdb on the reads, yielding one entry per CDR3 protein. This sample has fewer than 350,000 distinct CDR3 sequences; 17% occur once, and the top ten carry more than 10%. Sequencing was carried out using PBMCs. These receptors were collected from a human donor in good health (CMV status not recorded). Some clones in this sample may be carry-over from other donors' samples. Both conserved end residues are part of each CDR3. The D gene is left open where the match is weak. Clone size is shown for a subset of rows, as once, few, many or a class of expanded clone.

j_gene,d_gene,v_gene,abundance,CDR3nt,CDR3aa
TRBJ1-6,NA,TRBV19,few,TGTGCCAGTAGTCCCGGACAGAATAATTCACCCCTCCACTTT,CASSPGQNNSPLHF
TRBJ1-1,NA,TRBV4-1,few,TGCGCCAGCAGCCGCGAGGGCCAGAACACTGAAGCTTTCTTT,CASSREGQNTEAFF
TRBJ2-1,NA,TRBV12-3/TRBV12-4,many,TGTGCCAGCAGTTCCCAATCCTACAATGAGCAGTTCTTC,CASSSQSYNEQFF
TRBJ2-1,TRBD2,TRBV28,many,TGTGCCAGCAGGGGAGCGGGGGGGCCTCAGCATGAGCAGTTCTTC,CASRGAGGPQHEQFF
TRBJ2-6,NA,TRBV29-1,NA,TGCAGCGTGGAAACGGGGGTCGGGGCCAACGTCCTGACTTTC,CSVETGVGANVLTF
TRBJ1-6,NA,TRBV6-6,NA,TGTGCCAGCAGTTACTCGCAGGGGCAAAATTCACCCCTCCACTTT,CASSYSQGQNSPLHF
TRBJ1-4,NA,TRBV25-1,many,TGTGCCAGCAGTGACTCGACAGGACCGGGTGAAAAACTGTTTTTT,CASSDSTGPGEKLFF
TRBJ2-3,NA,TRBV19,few,TGTGCCTCATCCGAGGTGACCTATCTTGGCACAGATACGCAGTATTTT,CASSEVTYLGTDTQYF
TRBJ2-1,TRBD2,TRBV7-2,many,TGTGCCAGCAGCTTCGTGACTAGCGGGGCCCTAGTTGGGCAGTTCTTC,CASSFVTSGALVGQFF
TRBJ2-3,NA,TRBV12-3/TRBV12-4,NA,TGTGCCAGCAGTCTGACTGGTGGAACGCAGTATTTT,CASSLTGGTQYF
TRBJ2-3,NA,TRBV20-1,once,TGCAGTGCTGAGGACTCGAGCACAGATACGCAGTATTTT,CSAEDSSTDTQYF
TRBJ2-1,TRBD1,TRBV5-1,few,TGCGCCAGCAGCCTGACAGGGGACAGTTTTACCAATGAGCAGTTCTTC,CASSLTGDSFTNEQFF
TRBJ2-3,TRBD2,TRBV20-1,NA,TGCAGTGCTGCCGGACTAGCGGGAGTATCTAGCACAGATACGCAGTATTTT,CSAAGLAGVSSTDTQYF
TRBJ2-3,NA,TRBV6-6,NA,TGTGCCAGCAGTTACCCAGTGGGGGCCAGCACAGATACGCAGTATTTT,CASSYPVGASTDTQYF
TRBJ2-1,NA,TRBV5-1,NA,TGCGCCAGCAGCCCCAGACTAGGGGAGTTTCGGCAGTTCTTC,CASSPRLGEFRQFF
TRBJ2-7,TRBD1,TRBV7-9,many,TGTGCCAGCAGCACGGGTAACAGGGGAACCTACGAGCAGTACTTC,CASSTGNRGTYEQYF
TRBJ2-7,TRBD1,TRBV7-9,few,TGTGCCAGCAGCGTCCGGGACAGACAATCCTACGAGCAGTACTTC,CASSVRDRQSYEQYF
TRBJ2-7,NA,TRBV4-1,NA,TGCGCCAGCAGCCCCCGAGCCAACAGGGACGAGCAGTACTTC,CASSPRANRDEQYF
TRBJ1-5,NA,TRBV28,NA,TGTGCCAGCAGTTTGGGGGGGCCCCGGTCGGTCGATCAGCCCCAGCATTTT,CASSLGGPRSVDQPQHF
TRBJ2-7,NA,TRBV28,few,TGTGCCAGCAGCTTCCAGGGGCTCATCGACGAGCAGTACTTC,CASSFQGLIDEQYF
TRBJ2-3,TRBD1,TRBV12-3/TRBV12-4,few,TGTGCCAGCAGGGGGACAGCAGATACGCAGTATTTT,CASRGTADTQYF
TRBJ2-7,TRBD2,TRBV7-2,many,TGTGCCAGCAGGGAAGGGACCCTAGCGGGCTACGAGCAGTACTTC,CASREGTLAGYEQYF
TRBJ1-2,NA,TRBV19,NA,TGTGCCAGTACCCTCGGGGGTAGCTATGGCTACACCTTC,CASTLGGSYGYTF
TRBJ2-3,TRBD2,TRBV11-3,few,TGTGCCAGCAGACTAAGCGGGGGGAACACAGATACGCAGTATTTT,CASRLSGGNTDTQYF
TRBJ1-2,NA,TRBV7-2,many,TGTGCCAGCAGCTTAGAAGGCCGGTTCTATGGCTACACCTTC,CASSLEGRFYGYTF
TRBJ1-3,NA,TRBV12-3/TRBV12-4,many,TGTGCCAGCATCTTGGTAAACACCATATATTTT,CASILVNTIYF
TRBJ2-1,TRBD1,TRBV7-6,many,TGTGCCAGCAGCGTCCGGGACAGCCCCCCTACTGAGCAGTTCTTC,CASSVRDSPPTEQFF
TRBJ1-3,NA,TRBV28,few,TGTGCCAGCACCCCCTGGGCCAACTCTGGAAACACCATATATTTT,CASTPWANSGNTIYF
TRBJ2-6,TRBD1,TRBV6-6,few,TGTGCCAGCACCCCAGGACAGGGCCAACCTGGGGCCAACGTCCTGACTTTC,CASTPGQGQPGANVLTF